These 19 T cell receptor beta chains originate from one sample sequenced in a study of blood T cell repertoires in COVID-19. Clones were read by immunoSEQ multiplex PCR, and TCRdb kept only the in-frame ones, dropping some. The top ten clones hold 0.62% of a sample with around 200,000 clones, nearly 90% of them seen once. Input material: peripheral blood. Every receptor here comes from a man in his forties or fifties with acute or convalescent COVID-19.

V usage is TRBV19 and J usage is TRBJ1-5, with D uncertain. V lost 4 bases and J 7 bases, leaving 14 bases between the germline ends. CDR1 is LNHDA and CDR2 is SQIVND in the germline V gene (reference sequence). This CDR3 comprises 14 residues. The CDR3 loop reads CASSKGSQGQPQHF. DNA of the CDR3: TGTGCCAGTAGTAAAGGGAGTCAAGGGCAGCCCCAGCATTTT.

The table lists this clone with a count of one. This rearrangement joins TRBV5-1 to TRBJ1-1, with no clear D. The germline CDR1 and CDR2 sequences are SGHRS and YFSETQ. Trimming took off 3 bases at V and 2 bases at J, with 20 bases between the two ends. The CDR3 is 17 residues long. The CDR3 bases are TGCGCCAGCAGCTCGCCCGATCCAGACATAACTAACACTGAAGCTTTCTTT. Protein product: CASSSPDPDITNTEAFF.

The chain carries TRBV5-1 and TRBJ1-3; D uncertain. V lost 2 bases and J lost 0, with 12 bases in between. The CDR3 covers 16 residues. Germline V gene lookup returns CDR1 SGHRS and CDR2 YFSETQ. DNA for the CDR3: TGCGCCAGCAGCTTCGGTTCTGGAGACTCTGGAAACACCATATATTTT. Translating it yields CASSFGSGDSGNTIYF.

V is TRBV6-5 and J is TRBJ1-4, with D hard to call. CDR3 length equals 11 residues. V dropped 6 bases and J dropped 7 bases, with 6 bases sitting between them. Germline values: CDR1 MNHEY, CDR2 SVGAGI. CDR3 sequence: CASRGGEKLFF. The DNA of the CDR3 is TGTGCCAGCAGGGGAGGTGAAAAACTGTTTTTT.

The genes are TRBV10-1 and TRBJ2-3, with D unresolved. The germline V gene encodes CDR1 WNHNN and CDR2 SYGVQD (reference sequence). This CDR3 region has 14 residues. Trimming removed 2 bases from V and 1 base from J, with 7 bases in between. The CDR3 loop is CASSEGAGTDTQYF. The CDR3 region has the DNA TGCGCCAGCAGTGAGGGTGCGGGCACAGATACGCAGTATTTT.

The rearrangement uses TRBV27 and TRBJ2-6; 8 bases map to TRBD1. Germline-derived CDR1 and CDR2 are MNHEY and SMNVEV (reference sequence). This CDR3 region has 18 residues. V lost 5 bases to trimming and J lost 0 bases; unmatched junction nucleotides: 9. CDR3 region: CASSPGQGIFSGANVLTF. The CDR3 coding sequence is TGTGCCAGCAGTCCCGGACAGGGAATTTTCTCTGGGGCCAACGTCCTGACTTTC. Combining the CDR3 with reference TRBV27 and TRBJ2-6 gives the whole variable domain EAQVTQNPRYLITVTGKKLTVTCSQNMNHEYMSWYRQDPGLGLRQIYYSMNVEVTDKGDVPEGYKVSRKEKRNFPLILESPSPNQTSLYFCASSPGQGIFSGANVLTFGAGSRLTVL.

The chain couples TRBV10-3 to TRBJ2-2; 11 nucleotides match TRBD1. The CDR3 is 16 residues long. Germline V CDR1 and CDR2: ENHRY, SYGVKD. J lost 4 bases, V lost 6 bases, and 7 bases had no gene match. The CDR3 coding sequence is TGTGCCATCAGATCGTCCGGGACAGGGGGCACCGGGGAGCTGTTTTTT. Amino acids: CAIRSSGTGGTGELFF.

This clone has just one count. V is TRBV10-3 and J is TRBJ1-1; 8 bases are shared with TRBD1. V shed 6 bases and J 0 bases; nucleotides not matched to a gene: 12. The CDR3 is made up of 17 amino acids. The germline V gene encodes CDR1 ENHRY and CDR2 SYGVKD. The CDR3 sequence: CAIRSGGGMGMNTEAFF. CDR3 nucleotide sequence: TGTGCCATCAGGTCAGGGGGCGGGATGGGCATGAACACTGAAGCTTTCTTT.

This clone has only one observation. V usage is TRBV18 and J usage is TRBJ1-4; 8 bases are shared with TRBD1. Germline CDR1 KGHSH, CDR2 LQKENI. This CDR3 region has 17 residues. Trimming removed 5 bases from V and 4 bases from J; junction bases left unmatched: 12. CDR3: CASSAGTGIQFNEKLFF. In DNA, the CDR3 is TGTGCCAGCTCAGCCGGGACAGGAATACAATTTAATGAAAAACTGTTTTTT.

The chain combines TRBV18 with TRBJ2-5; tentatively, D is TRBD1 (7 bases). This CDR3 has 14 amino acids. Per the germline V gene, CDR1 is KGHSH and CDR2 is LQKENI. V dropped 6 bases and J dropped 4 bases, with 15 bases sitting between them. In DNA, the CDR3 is TGTGCCAGCTCGCCGAACAGGGGAGGAGAGACCCAGTACTTC. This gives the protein CASSPNRGGETQYF.

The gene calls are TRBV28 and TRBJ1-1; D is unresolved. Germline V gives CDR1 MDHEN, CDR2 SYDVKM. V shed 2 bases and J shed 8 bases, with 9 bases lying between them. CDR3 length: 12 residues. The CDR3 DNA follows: TGTGCCAGCAGTTTACCGCACGGGGAAGCTTTCTTT. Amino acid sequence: CASSLPHGEAFF.

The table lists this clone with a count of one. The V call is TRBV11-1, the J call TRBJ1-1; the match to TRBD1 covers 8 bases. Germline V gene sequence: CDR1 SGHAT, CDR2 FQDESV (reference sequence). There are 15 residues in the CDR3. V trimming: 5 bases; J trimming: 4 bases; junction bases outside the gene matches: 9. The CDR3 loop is CASSTYLDRVTEAFF. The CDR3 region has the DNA TGTGCCAGCAGCACCTACCTGGACAGGGTCACTGAAGCTTTCTTT.

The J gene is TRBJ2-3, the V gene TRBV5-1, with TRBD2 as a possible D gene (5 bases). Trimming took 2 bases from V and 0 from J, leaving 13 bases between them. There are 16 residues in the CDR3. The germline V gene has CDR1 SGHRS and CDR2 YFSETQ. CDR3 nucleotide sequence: TGCGCCAGCAGCTTCGCCACCGGGGTCAGCACAGATACGCAGTATTTT. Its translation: CASSFATGVSTDTQYF.

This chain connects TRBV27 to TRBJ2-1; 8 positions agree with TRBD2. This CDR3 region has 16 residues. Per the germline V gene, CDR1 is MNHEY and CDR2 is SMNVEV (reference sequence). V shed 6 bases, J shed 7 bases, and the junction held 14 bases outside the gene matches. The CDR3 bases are TGTGCCAGCAGCTCACCCGGGAGGGATGGGGGGAATGAGCAGTTCTTC. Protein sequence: CASSSPGRDGGNEQFF.

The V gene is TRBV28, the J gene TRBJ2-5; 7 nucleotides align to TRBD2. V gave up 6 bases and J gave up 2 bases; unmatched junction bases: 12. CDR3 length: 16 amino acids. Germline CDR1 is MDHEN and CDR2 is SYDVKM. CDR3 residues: CASSPLGAGSQETQYF. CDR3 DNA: TGTGCCAGCAGCCCACTAGGAGCGGGATCTCAAGAGACCCAGTACTTC. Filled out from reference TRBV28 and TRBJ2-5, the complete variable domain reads DVKVTQSSRYLVKRTGEKVFLECVQDMDHENMFWYRQDPGLGLRLIYFSYDVKMKEKGDIPEGYSVSREKKERFSLILESASTNQTSMYLCASSPLGAGSQETQYFGPGTRLLVL.

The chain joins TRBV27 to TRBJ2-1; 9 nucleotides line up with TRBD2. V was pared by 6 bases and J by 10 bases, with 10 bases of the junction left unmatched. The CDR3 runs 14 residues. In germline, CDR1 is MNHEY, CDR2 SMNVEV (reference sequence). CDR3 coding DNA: TGTGCCAGCAGGCTATTAGCGGGAGCTAGGGAGCAGTTCTTC. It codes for CASRLLAGAREQFF.

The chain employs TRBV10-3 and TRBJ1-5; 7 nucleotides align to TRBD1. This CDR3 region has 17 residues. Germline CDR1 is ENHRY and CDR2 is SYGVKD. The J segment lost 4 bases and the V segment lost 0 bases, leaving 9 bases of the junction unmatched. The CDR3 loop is CAISESEGRGQNQPQHF. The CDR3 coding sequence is TGTGCCATCAGTGAGTCGGAGGGTAGGGGGCAAAATCAGCCCCAGCATTTT.

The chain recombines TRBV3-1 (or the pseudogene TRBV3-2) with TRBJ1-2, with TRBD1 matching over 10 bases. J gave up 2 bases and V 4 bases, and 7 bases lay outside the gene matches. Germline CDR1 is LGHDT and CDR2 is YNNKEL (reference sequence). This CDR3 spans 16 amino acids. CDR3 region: CASSRQMGQGNYGYTF. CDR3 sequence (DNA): TGTGCCAGCAGCCGCCAAATGGGACAGGGGAACTATGGCTACACCTTC.

The CDR3 sequence: CASSLWRAGGRSYEQYF. The DNA for the CDR3 is TGTGCCAGCAGCTTATGGCGTGCGGGAGGGCGCTCCTACGAGCAGTACTTC. This chain connects TRBV7-2 to TRBJ2-7; 9 positions agree with TRBD2. Trimming removed 2 bases from V and 0 bases from J; junction bases left unmatched: 8. From germline, CDR1 is SGHTA and CDR2 FQGNSA. The CDR3 length is 17 residues.